This T cell receptor (beta chain) was obtained from a study of blood T cell repertoires in COVID-19. Cohorts were based on clinical histories the participants reported. The CDR3 loop spans 14 amino acids. Losses at the gene ends were 8 bases for V and 7 bases for J; bases not matched to a gene: 11. From germline, CDR1 is SNHLY and CDR2 FYNNEI. How the authors handled the data: Cell counts per sample came from amplifying reference gene primers. Some clones are missing from TCRdb's copy, which holds only in-frame ones; the method was immunoSEQ multiplex PCR. V and J calls plus clone size are reproduced from that table; the DNA served to infer D and trimming. The profile shows a few hundred thousand clones, 87% of them singletons.

The genes are TRBV2 and TRBJ1-2; TRBD1 matches 9 bases. The sequencing sample was made of PBMCs or T cells enriched from blood (not recorded which). This receptor was taken from a woman between 45 and 65 years old who had recovered from COVID-19. CDR3 in amino acids: CASGLPGQGGGYTF. The DNA for the CDR3 is TGTGCCAGCGGATTACCGGGACAGGGTGGTGGCTACACCTTC.